These T cell receptor beta chains were read from a single sample in a study of regulatory T cells in long-lasting Graves disease. One entry per CDR3 protein, called by TCRdb with MiXCR from the multiplex PCR reads. The sample has approximately 470,000 distinct CDR3 sequences, under 20% seen once. The sample was also reused in another study, on T cells in Graves' hyperthyroidism and ophthalmopathy.

This specimen was peripheral blood mononuclear cells (PBMCs), taken at new diagnosis, from a patient treated with antithyroid drugs. All receptors derive from a middle-aged man with Graves disease. Both conserved end residues are part of each CDR3. The D gene is left open where the match is weak. Clone size appears in some rows only: once, few, many, or a class for an expanded clone.

>TRBD2|few|TRBJ2-2|TRBV18
CASSGRTSGRALGELFF
TGTGCCAGCTCAGGACGGACTAGCGGGAGGGCGCTCGGGGAGCTGTTTTTT
>-|-|TRBJ1-5|TRBV6-1
CASSEGEHQPQHF
TGTGCCAGCAGTGAAGGTGAGCATCAGCCCCAGCATTTT
>-|-|TRBJ1-5|TRBV12-3/TRBV12-4
CASRARNQPQHF
TGTGCCAGCAGAGCACGGAATCAGCCCCAGCATTTT
>-|-|TRBJ1-2|TRBV6-2/TRBV6-3
CASSQDPGRDGYTF
TGTGCCAGCAGTCAAGACCCAGGGAGGGATGGCTACACCTTC
>TRBD1|many|TRBJ1-5|TRBV2
CASSQNRGMGNQPQHF
TGTGCCAGCAGTCAAAACAGGGGTATGGGCAATCAGCCCCAGCATTTT
>-|many|TRBJ2-1|TRBV30
CAWSVSGRANMLF
TGTGCCTGGAGTGTATCGGGCCGCGCCAATATGCTCTTC
>-|-|TRBJ1-3|TRBV7-3
CASSLNSPTTGNTIYF
TGTGCCAGCAGCTTAAACTCGCCGACTACTGGAAACACCATATATTTT
>-|-|TRBJ1-4|TRBV20-1
CSATKQTNEKLFF
TGCAGTGCTACTAAGCAAACTAATGAAAAACTGTTTTTT
>-|many|TRBJ2-7|TRBV11-2
CASSLGDTYYEQYF
TGTGCCAGCAGCTTAGGGGACACTTACTACGAGCAGTACTTC
>TRBD2|many|TRBJ2-3|TRBV24-1
CATSDWGSGGDTQYF
TGTGCCACCAGTGATTGGGGTTCGGGAGGAGATACGCAGTATTTT
>-|few|TRBJ2-3|TRBV7-2
CASSLGISTQYF
TGTGCCAGCAGCTTAGGAATTAGCACGCAGTATTTT
>TRBD1|-|TRBJ1-2|TRBV6-1
CASRRTTGANYGYTF
TGTGCCAGCAGGCGGACGACAGGGGCTAACTATGGCTACACCTTC
>TRBD1|few|TRBJ2-7|TRBV19
CASKQGVGEQYF
TGTGCCAGCAAACAGGGGGTAGGCGAGCAGTACTTC
>TRBD1|many|TRBJ2-7|TRBV19
CASSINRGLNDEQYF
TGTGCCAGTAGTATTAACAGGGGGCTGAACGACGAGCAGTACTTC
>TRBD2|many|TRBJ2-7|TRBV7-9
CASSPRLAGTYEQYF
TGTGCCAGCAGCCCCCGGCTAGCGGGAACCTACGAGCAGTACTTC
>TRBD2|many|TRBJ2-1|TRBV19
CASSINGGRGDEQFF
TGTGCCAGTAGTATAAACGGCGGGAGAGGGGATGAGCAGTTCTTC
>-|many|TRBJ1-5|TRBV20-1
CSARDGSRLGGGRGNQPQHF
TGCAGTGCTAGAGATGGAAGTCGATTGGGGGGGGGACGGGGCAATCAGCCCCAGCATTTT
>-|-|TRBJ2-3|TRBV19
CASSIGGAERDTQYF
TGTGCCAGTAGTATCGGGGGAGCGGAGCGGGATACGCAGTATTTT
>-|many|TRBJ2-3|TRBV11-2
CASSKNRTASTDTQYF
TGTGCCAGCAGCAAGAACAGAACTGCTAGCACAGATACGCAGTATTTT
>-|many|TRBJ2-5|TRBV11-2
CASTPGTVFQETQYF
TGTGCCAGCACCCCCGGGACGGTCTTTCAAGAGACCCAGTACTTC
>TRBD1|-|TRBJ1-6|TRBV5-1
CASSLDGTGLNSPLHF
TGCGCCAGCAGCTTGGACGGGACAGGGCTTAATTCACCCCTCCACTTT
>TRBD2|many|TRBJ2-2|TRBV5-1
CASSSGGKITGELFF
TGCGCCAGCAGCTCGGGAGGGAAGATCACCGGGGAGCTGTTTTTT
>TRBD2|-|TRBJ2-5|TRBV3-1
CASSFETSGEQETQYF
TGTGCCAGCAGCTTCGAGACTAGCGGGGAGCAAGAGACCCAGTACTTC
>-|-|TRBJ1-4|TRBV4-2
CASSHPKDSPVKTNEKLFF
TGTGCCAGCAGCCACCCAAAAGACAGCCCGGTAAAGACTAATGAAAAACTGTTTTTT